The TCR beta chain described here comes from a study of blood T cell repertoires in COVID-19. Profiled with immunoSEQ multiplex PCR; TCRdb holds only in-frame clones, not every one. The sample has 80,000 to 100,000 clones; more than 65% are singletons. The germline CDR1 and CDR2 sequences are SEHNR and FQNEAQ (reference sequence). V was trimmed by 5 bases and J by 1 base, leaving 15 bases between them. This CDR3 contains 16 residues. This clone was recorded once. The sample comprised peripheral blood. The chain uses TRBV7-9 and TRBJ2-1; TRBD1 might be the D (7 bases). The receptor comes from a man in his 60s with acute or convalescent COVID-19. As DNA, the CDR3 is TGTGCCAGCAGCCATAACCAGGGGGGTTCCTACAATGAGCAGTTCTTC. It yields the protein CASSHNQGGSYNEQFF.